The rows below give T cell receptor beta chains drawn from one sample of a study of TIL therapy for anti-PD-1-resistant metastatic lung cancer. TCRdb's copy holds only in-frame clones and misses some; the assay was immunoSEQ multiplex PCR. This table has roughly 11,000 clones, approximately 80% appearing once. Source: blood, taken at baseline. The receptor source for this set is a person between 30 and 80 years old with non-small cell lung cancer. CDR3s leave out the opening cysteine and the closing phenylalanine or tryptophan.

V	J	CDR3
TRBV5-4	TRBJ1-1	ASSLAGRGNEAF
TRBV19	TRBJ2-2	ASSAAGYTGELF
TRBV19	.	ASSIVNGPYEQY
TRBV27	TRBJ2-3	ASSLGLAGGLADTQY
TRBV5-1	TRBJ2-3	ASNPSGSIADTQY
TRBV6-5	TRBJ1-2	ASSYSRQGRDGYT
TRBV9	TRBJ2-5	ASSEEQGTQETQY
TRBV11-3	TRBJ2-1	ASSLGLAGSNEQF
TRBV5-4	TRBJ1-1	ASSSHRGRAAF
TRBV2	TRBJ1-5	ASSEPRNQPQH
TRBV5-4	TRBJ1-1	ASSPLQGMNTEAF
TRBV7-9	TRBJ1-3	ASSFITGKGDTIY
TRBV7-9	TRBJ2-7	ASSQGGTGGRYEQY